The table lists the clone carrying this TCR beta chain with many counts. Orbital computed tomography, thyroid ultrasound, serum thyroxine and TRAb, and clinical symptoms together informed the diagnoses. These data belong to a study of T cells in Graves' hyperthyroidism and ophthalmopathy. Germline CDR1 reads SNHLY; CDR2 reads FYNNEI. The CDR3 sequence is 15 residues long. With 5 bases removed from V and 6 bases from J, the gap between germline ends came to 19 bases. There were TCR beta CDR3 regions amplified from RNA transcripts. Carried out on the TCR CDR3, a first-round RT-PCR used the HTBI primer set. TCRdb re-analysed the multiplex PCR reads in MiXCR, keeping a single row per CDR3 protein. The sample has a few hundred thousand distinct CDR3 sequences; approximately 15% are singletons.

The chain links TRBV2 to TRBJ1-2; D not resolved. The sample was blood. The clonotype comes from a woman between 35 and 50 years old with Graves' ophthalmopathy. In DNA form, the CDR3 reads TGTGCCAGCAGTCCACGGACCACTTTAGTGAATGGCTACACCTTC. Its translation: CASSPRTTLVNGYTF.